The clone carrying this T cell receptor beta chain showed up many times. Its antigen is undetermined. This sample stems from a study of response to subunit inactivated influenza vaccine. Study results and caveats: Each seasonal influenza vaccination recruits few new T cells, the authors suggested.

TCRdb passed the RT-PCR reads through MiXCR, listing each CDR3 protein once. The table has about 500,000 distinct CDR3 sequences, about 7.2% seen once. CDR1 is SGDLS, CDR2 YYNGEE, per germline. The CDR3 extends over 16 amino acids. V was trimmed by 1 base and J by 7 bases, leaving 17 bases between them. The TCR originated in a man between 50 and 69 years old who received an inactivated influenza vaccine. Material: PBMCs from blood, obtained about 23 months after vaccination. The chain has TRBV9 and TRBJ2-2, with a weak D call TRBD2 (5 bases). The CDR3 here is CASSVSNGVSIGELFF. The CDR3 DNA reads TGTGCCAGCAGCGTATCTAACGGGGTCTCCATCGGGGAGCTGTTTTTT.